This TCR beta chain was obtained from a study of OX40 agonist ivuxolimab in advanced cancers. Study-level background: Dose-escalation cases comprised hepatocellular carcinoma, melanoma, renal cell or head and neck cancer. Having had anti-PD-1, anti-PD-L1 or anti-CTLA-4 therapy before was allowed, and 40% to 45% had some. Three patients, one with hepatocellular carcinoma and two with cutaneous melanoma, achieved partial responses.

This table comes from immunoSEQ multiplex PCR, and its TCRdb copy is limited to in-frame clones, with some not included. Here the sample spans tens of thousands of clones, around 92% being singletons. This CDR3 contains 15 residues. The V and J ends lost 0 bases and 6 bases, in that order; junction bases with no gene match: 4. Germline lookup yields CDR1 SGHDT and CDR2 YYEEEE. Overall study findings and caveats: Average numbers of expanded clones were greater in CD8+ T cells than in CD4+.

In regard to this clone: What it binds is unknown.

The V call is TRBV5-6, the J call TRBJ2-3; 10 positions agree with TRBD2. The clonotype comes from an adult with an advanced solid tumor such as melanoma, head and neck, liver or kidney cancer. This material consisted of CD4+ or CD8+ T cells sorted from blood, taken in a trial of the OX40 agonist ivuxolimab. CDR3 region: CASSLGTSGVDTQYF. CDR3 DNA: TGTGCCAGCAGCTTGGGGACTAGCGGTGTTGATACGCAGTATTTT.